The rows below give T cell receptor beta chains drawn from one sample of a study of response to subunit inactivated influenza vaccine. TCRdb called the RT-PCR reads again in MiXCR, with one record for every CDR3 protein. The table records 800,000 to 1,000,000 distinct CDR3 sequences, about 20% of them present only once. The sequencing used PBMCs from blood, collected 4 to 6 days after vaccination. These receptors originate from a man aged 50 to 59 who received an inactivated influenza vaccine. Both conserved end residues are trimmed from each CDR3.

TRBV5-6,TRBJ1-4,ASSRPGQANEKLF
TRBV20-1,TRBJ2-2,SASSTANTGELF
TRBV9,TRBJ2-3,ASSGPAGGGDTQY
TRBV2,TRBJ1-5,ASSENRRNQPQH
TRBV9,TRBJ2-5,ASSVGTGGLETQY
TRBV18,TRBJ1-1,ASSPERGEAF
TRBV20-1,TRBJ2-7,SATTYEQY
TRBV20-1,TRBJ2-4,SASPTSGNSLAKNIQY
TRBV28,TRBJ2-7,ASSLEGLGTYEQY
TRBV7-9,TRBJ2-1,ASSSLRLAGEGNEQF
TRBV5-1,TRBJ2-5,ASSPGHPTETQY
TRBV5-1,TRBJ2-7,ASSESGTGSSEQY
TRBV20-1,TRBJ2-3,SAREPRTGWKTDTQY
TRBV7-2,TRBJ2-3,ASNPPAAAYTQY
TRBV29-1,TRBJ2-7,SVAPGQGYPSYEQY
TRBV6-1,TRBJ2-3,ASSRSLRGLGTDTQY
TRBV10-3,TRBJ2-5,AISESQEETQY
TRBV7-6,TRBJ2-5,ASSLKIEGWETQY
TRBV29-1,TRBJ2-1,SVAGPIPHEQF
TRBV4-1,TRBJ1-2,ASSPTGGTYGYT
TRBV10-3,TRBJ2-5,AISAQGDQETQY
TRBV29-1,TRBJ2-2,SYRGGGTGELF
TRBV4-3,TRBJ2-5,ASSQDQTTETQY
TRBV4-3,TRBJ2-1,ASSQEPFHGLAEQF
TRBV5-1,TRBJ2-1,ASSWTGVNEQF
TRBV7-2,TRBJ1-1,ASRTGQDTEAF
TRBV12-3/TRBV12-4,TRBJ1-2,ASSLAIVAAQGYT
TRBV7-2,TRBJ2-5,ASSLYGTSGSETQY
TRBV28,TRBJ2-3,ASSLLAGGLKAQNTQY
TRBV6-5,TRBJ2-1,ASSNGGAGIPYNEQF
TRBV6-5,TRBJ1-1,ASRLPGQLGVAF
TRBV6-2/TRBV6-3,TRBJ1-1,ASSWYDLNTEAF
TRBV6-2/TRBV6-3,TRBJ2-7,ASSPGMPQAEQY
TRBV7-2,TRBJ1-2,ASSSRSYGYT
TRBV7-6,TRBJ1-2,ASSPRQGGYT
TRBV12-3/TRBV12-4,TRBJ1-2,ASSYRQNNYGYT
TRBV7-8,TRBJ2-2,ASSARRSNTGELF
TRBV7-2,TRBJ1-4,ASSLVHSPNEKLF
TRBV6-1,TRBJ2-7,ASSRNPGQSYEQY
TRBV25-1,TRBJ2-7,ASSESTISGEQY
TRBV5-4,TRBJ1-2,ASSWTGSDYGYT
TRBV5-6,TRBJ2-1,ASSSGTSQSDEQF
TRBV7-9,TRBJ1-4,ASRGGSSTNEKLF
TRBV12-5,TRBJ2-7,ASGSPHYEQY
TRBV20-1,TRBJ1-3,SARDGGIVAGNTIY
TRBV20-1,TRBJ2-7,SAETSGTGSFEQY